This entry concerns a single T cell receptor beta chain. Deletions cut 4 bases from V and 9 bases from J, with 16 bases between. The CDR3 is made up of 14 amino acids. Germline assignment: CDR1 LNHDA and CDR2 SQIVND (reference sequence). The sample comes from a study of T cell changes during pregnancy in multiple sclerosis. Sequencing was performed with immunoSEQ multiplex PCR; in TCRdb, only in-frame clones are kept and a portion is missing. This sample carries some 70,000 clones, 75% to 95% of them seen once, and the ten largest clones take 0.29%. The source is a female donor in good health, enrolled as a control in a pregnancy study. Sequenced here: CD4+ T cells from peripheral blood mononuclear cells, sampled in the third trimester of pregnancy. The chain combines TRBV19 with TRBJ2-4; a weak D match, TRBD1 (6 bases). This CDR3 reads CASSTLQGAPIQYF. CDR3 nucleotides: TGTGCCAGTAGTACCTTACAGGGCGCACCCATTCAGTACTTC.